Listed below are T cell receptor beta chains from one sample, sequenced in a study of response to subunit inactivated influenza vaccine. From the RT-PCR reads, TCRdb called clonotypes with MiXCR, one entry per CDR3 protein. Among about 570,000 distinct CDR3 sequences listed, approximately 12% were seen once. The sample consisted of PBMCs from blood, taken on the day of vaccination. The receptors stem from a man aged 45-65 years who received an inactivated influenza vaccine. Both conserved end residues are part of each CDR3. Each record gives: CDR3 DNA, CDR3 protein, J gene, D gene, clone size, V gene. A D gene is named only where the DNA matches it firmly. Size values are once, few and many counts, or a class for expanded clones, and some rows have none.

DNA: TGTGCCAGCAGTCTGTATCGCGACAGTTGGAAATCCTACGAGCAGTACTTC; CDR3: CASSLYRDSWKSYEQYF; J: TRBJ2-7; D: NA; size: many; V: TRBV28
DNA: TGTGCCAGCAGCTTAGTTGTGTTCGGGGAGCTGTTTTTT; CDR3: CASSLVVFGELFF; J: TRBJ2-2; D: NA; size: NA; V: TRBV7-9
DNA: TGTGCCAGCAGCTTAGGTGCAGGGTCTGGAAACACCATATATTTT; CDR3: CASSLGAGSGNTIYF; J: TRBJ1-3; D: NA; size: few; V: TRBV7-2
DNA: TGTGCCACCATGACTAGCGGGAGCTCCTACAATGAGCAGTTCTTC; CDR3: CATMTSGSSYNEQFF; J: TRBJ2-1; D: TRBD2; size: few; V: TRBV12-3/TRBV12-4
DNA: TGCGCCAGCAGCGGAGGACAGGGGGCAATGGGGGATACGCAGTATTTT; CDR3: CASSGGQGAMGDTQYF; J: TRBJ2-3; D: TRBD1; size: many; V: TRBV5-1
DNA: TGTGCCAGCAGTCTGGGTGGACAGGTTCATTTGCCCCAGCATTTT; CDR3: CASSLGGQVHLPQHF; J: TRBJ1-5; D: TRBD1; size: NA; V: TRBV12-3/TRBV12-4
DNA: TGTGCCAGCAGTTACGAGGGACCTCGGGGCTACACCTTC; CDR3: CASSYEGPRGYTF; J: TRBJ1-2; D: NA; size: NA; V: TRBV12-3/TRBV12-4
DNA: TGTGCCAGCAGTAATGACAGGGCGTCCTACGAGCAGTACTTC; CDR3: CASSNDRASYEQYF; J: TRBJ2-7; D: TRBD1; size: few; V: TRBV6-1
DNA: TGTGCCAGCAGCCAAGATCTCCCTACCAAGAGGGACGAGCAGTACTTC; CDR3: CASSQDLPTKRDEQYF; J: TRBJ2-7; D: NA; size: few; V: TRBV3-1
DNA: TGCGCCAGCAGCTGGAACACCAATGAGCAGTTCTTC; CDR3: CASSWNTNEQFF; J: TRBJ2-1; D: NA; size: few; V: TRBV5-1
DNA: TGTGCCAGCAGTTTAGTGCCTCCGAATGAGCAGTTCTTC; CDR3: CASSLVPPNEQFF; J: TRBJ2-1; D: NA; size: many; V: TRBV12-3/TRBV12-4
DNA: TGCGCCAGCAGCCTAGAGGAGCCTTCTGAGCAGTTCTTC; CDR3: CASSLEEPSEQFF; J: TRBJ2-1; D: NA; size: NA; V: TRBV4-1
DNA: TGCAGCGTGACAGGGGTTGGCACCGGGGAGCTGTTTTTT; CDR3: CSVTGVGTGELFF; J: TRBJ2-2; D: TRBD1; size: many; V: TRBV29-1
DNA: TGTGCCAGCAGCTTAATTGGACCGAACACTGAAGCTTTCTTT; CDR3: CASSLIGPNTEAFF; J: TRBJ1-1; D: NA; size: NA; V: TRBV7-8
DNA: TGTGCCAGCAGCTTACGTCCAGCGGGAGGCACAGATACGCAGTATTTT; CDR3: CASSLRPAGGTDTQYF; J: TRBJ2-3; D: TRBD2; size: NA; V: TRBV7-8
DNA: TGCGCCAGCAGCTTGATAGGGGTCGCAGATACGCAGTATTTT; CDR3: CASSLIGVADTQYF; J: TRBJ2-3; D: NA; size: NA; V: TRBV5-1
DNA: TGTGCCAGCAGTTACTCTGGGGCGGGCTACGAGCAGTACTTC; CDR3: CASSYSGAGYEQYF; J: TRBJ2-7; D: NA; size: many; V: TRBV6-5
DNA: TGTGCCAGCAGCTTAAGTCAGGGAAGCTCCTACGAGCAGTACTTC; CDR3: CASSLSQGSSYEQYF; J: TRBJ2-7; D: NA; size: many; V: TRBV7-6
DNA: TGTGCCAGCAGCTTCAATCGGGACAGGGGGACTCACGAGCAGTACTTC; CDR3: CASSFNRDRGTHEQYF; J: TRBJ2-7; D: TRBD1; size: NA; V: TRBV7-2
DNA: TGTGCCAGCAGTAGGGGACAGGCGGTCACTGAAGCTTTCTTT; CDR3: CASSRGQAVTEAFF; J: TRBJ1-1; D: TRBD1; size: few; V: TRBV6-1
DNA: TGTGCCAGCAGCGTAGGGGATAGCGAATCAAAAAACATTCAGTACTTC; CDR3: CASSVGDSESKNIQYF; J: TRBJ2-4; D: NA; size: few; V: TRBV9
DNA: TGTGCCAGCAGCTTAGTGGCAGCGGCCACCTACGAGCAGTACTTC; CDR3: CASSLVAAATYEQYF; J: TRBJ2-7; D: NA; size: NA; V: TRBV7-2
DNA: TGTGCCAGCAGTTACTCTCCTAGCGGGGGGATATACAATGAGCAGTTCTTC; CDR3: CASSYSPSGGIYNEQFF; J: TRBJ2-1; D: TRBD2; size: few; V: TRBV6-5
DNA: TGTGCCAGCAGTCAGCCGGGACTAGCGGGCTCCAAACGGGACAATGAGCAGTTCTTC; CDR3: CASSQPGLAGSKRDNEQFF; J: TRBJ2-1; D: TRBD2; size: many; V: TRBV2
DNA: TGTGCCAGCAGTTTGGTTAGCGGGAGATCGTTGGCCGGGGAGCTGTTTTTT; CDR3: CASSLVSGRSLAGELFF; J: TRBJ2-2; D: TRBD2; size: NA; V: TRBV28
DNA: TGTGCCAGCAGCCGGCTTCTAGCGGGAGGGCCCTCCCCCGAGCAGTACTTC; CDR3: CASSRLLAGGPSPEQYF; J: TRBJ2-7; D: TRBD2; size: few; V: TRBV4-2
DNA: TGTGCCAGCAGTTTAACTGCGGGAACCGTAGATGAGCAGTTCTTC; CDR3: CASSLTAGTVDEQFF; J: TRBJ2-1; D: NA; size: few; V: TRBV12-3/TRBV12-4
DNA: TGCAGTGCTAGACCGGGCCCCGGGCGAGGGATGTTC; CDR3: CSARPGPGRGMF; J: TRBJ2-3; D: NA; size: NA; V: TRBV20-1
DNA: TGCAGTGCTGAGAATCGGCAGAGGGCAGAGGATCAGCCCCAGCATTTT; CDR3: CSAENRQRAEDQPQHF; J: TRBJ1-5; D: NA; size: once; V: TRBV20-1
DNA: TGTGCCACCAGTGATCCGACAGGGAAGGGTCACAATGAGCAGTTCTTC; CDR3: CATSDPTGKGHNEQFF; J: TRBJ2-1; D: TRBD1; size: few; V: TRBV24-1
DNA: TGCGCCAGCAGCCAAGATCGGGACAGTGGCTACGAGCAGTACTTC; CDR3: CASSQDRDSGYEQYF; J: TRBJ2-7; D: TRBD1; size: NA; V: TRBV4-3
DNA: TGTGCCAGCAGCCAAGATGTAAGCGGGAGAAACTCTGGGGCCAACGTCCTGACTTTC; CDR3: CASSQDVSGRNSGANVLTF; J: TRBJ2-6; D: TRBD2; size: NA; V: TRBV4-2
DNA: TGTGCCTGGACAGGGGGCTTAGGAAACACCATATATTTT; CDR3: CAWTGGLGNTIYF; J: TRBJ1-3; D: TRBD1; size: few; V: TRBV30
DNA: TGTGCCACCAGTGATTTTAACTACAATGAGCAGTTCTTC; CDR3: CATSDFNYNEQFF; J: TRBJ2-1; D: NA; size: few; V: TRBV24-1
DNA: TGTGCCAGCAGTTCCCTCGGGGTCTACAATGAGCAGTTCTTC; CDR3: CASSSLGVYNEQFF; J: TRBJ2-1; D: NA; size: few; V: TRBV6-5